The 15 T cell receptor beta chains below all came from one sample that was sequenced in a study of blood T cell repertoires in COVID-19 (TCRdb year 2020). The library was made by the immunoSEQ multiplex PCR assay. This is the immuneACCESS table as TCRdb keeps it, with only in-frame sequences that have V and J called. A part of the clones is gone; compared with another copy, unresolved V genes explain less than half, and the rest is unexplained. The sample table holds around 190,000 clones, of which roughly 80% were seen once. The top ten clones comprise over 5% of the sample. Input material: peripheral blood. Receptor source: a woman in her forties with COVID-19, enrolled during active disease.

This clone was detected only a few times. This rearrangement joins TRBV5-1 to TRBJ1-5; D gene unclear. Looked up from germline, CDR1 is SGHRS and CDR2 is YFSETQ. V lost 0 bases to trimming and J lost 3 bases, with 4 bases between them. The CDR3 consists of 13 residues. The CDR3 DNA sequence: TGCGCCAGCAGCTTGGGTAACAATCAGCCCCAGCATTTT. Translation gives CASSLGNNQPQHF.

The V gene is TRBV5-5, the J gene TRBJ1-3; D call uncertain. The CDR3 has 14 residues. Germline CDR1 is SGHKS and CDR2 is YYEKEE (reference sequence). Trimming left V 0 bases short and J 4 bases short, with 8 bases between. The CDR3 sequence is CASSLAPGGNTIYF. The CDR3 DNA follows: TGTGCCAGCAGCTTGGCCCCGGGGGGAAACACCATATATTTT.

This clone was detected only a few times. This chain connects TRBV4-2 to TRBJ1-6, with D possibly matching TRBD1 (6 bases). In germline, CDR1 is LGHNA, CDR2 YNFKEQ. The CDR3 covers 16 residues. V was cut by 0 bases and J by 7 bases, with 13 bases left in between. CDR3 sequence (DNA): TGTGCCAGCAGCCAAGATCCCGGGACACAGAATTCACCCCTCCACTTT. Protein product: CASSQDPGTQNSPLHF.

CDR3: CASRVRGLNTGELFF. CDR3 DNA: TGTGCCAGCAGAGTGAGGGGGCTTAACACCGGGGAGCTGTTTTTT. The genes are TRBV6-5 and TRBJ2-2, with 7 bases that match TRBD1. Trimming at V came to 6 bases and at J to 2 bases, leaving 6 bases not matched to a gene. This CDR3 is 15 amino acids long. The V gene's germline CDR1 is MNHEY and CDR2 SVGAGI.

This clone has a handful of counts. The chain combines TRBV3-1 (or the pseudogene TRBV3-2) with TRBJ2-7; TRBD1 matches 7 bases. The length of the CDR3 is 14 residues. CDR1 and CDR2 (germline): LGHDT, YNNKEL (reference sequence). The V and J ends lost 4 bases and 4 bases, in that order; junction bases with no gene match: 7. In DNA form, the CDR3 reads TGTGCCAGCAGCCCAGGGGGTTACGGTTACGAGCAGTACTTC. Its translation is CASSPGGYGYEQYF.

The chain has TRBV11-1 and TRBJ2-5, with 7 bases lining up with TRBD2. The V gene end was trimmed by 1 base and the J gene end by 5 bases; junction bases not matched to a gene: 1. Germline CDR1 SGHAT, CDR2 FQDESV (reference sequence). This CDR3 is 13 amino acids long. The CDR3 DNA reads TGTGCCAGCAGCTTAGGAGCGGGGGAGACCCAGTACTTC. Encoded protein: CASSLGAGETQYF.

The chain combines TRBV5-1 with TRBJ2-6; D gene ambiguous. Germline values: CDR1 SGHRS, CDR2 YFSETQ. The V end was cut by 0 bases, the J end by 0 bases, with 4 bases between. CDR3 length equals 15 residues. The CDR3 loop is CASSLAPSGANVLTF. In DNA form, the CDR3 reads TGCGCCAGCAGCTTGGCTCCCTCTGGGGCCAACGTCCTGACTTTC.

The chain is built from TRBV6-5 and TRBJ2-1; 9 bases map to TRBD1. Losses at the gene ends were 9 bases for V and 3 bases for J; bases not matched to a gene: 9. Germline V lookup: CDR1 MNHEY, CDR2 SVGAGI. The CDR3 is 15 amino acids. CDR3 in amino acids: CASSPGQGDYNEQFF. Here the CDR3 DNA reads TGTGCCAGTTCCCCGGGACAGGGCGACTACAATGAGCAGTTCTTC.

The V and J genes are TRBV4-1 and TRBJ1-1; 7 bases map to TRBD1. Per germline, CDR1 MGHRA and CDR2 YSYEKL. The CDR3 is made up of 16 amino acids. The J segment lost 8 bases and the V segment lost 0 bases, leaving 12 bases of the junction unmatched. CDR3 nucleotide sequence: TGCGCCAGCAGCCAAGATCAGAGGCAGGGGGAAAGGGAAGCTTTCTTT. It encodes CASSQDQRQGEREAFF.

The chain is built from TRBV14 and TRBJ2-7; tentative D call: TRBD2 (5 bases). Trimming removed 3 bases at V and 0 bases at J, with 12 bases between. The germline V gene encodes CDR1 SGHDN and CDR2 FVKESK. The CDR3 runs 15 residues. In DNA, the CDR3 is TGTGCCAGCAGCCACCGGCGGGTTACCTCCTACGAGCAGTACTTC. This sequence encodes CASSHRRVTSYEQYF.

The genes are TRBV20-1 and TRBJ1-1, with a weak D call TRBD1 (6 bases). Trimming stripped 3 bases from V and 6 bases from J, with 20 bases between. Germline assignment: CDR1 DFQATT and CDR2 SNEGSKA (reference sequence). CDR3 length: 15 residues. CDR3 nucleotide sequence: TGCAGTGCTAGTTTATCAGGGGTTGGTAGAGCTGAAGCTTTCTTT. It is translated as CSASLSGVGRAEAFF.

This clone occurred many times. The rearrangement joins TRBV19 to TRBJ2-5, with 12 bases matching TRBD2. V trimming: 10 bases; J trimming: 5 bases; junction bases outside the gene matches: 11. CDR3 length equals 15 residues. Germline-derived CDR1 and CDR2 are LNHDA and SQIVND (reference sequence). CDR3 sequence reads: CATQSSGGAVETQYF. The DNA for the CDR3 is TGTGCCACCCAGTCTAGCGGGGGGGCCGTGGAGACCCAGTACTTC.

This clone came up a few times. The CDR3 DNA sequence: TGCGCCAGTACGGGGTTGAGCAATCAGCCCCAGCATTTT. It codes for CASTGLSNQPQHF. The chain combines TRBV10-2 with TRBJ1-5; D gene unclear. CDR3 size: 13 residues. Germline-derived CDR1 and CDR2 are WSHSY and SAAADI. Trimming took off 9 bases at V and 1 base at J, with 10 bases between the two ends.

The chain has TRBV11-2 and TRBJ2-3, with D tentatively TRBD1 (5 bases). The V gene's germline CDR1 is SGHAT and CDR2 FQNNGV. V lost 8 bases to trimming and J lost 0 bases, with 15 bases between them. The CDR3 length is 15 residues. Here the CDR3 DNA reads TGTGCCAGCGACGCAGGGTGGGCTAGCACAGATACGCAGTATTTT. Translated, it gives CASDAGWASTDTQYF.

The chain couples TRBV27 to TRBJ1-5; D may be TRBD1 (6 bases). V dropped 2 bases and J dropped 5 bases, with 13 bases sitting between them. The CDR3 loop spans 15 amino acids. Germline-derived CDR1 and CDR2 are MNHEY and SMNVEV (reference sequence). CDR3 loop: CASSLDGQTHQPQHF. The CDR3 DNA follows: TGTGCCAGCAGTTTAGACGGACAGACTCATCAGCCCCAGCATTTT.